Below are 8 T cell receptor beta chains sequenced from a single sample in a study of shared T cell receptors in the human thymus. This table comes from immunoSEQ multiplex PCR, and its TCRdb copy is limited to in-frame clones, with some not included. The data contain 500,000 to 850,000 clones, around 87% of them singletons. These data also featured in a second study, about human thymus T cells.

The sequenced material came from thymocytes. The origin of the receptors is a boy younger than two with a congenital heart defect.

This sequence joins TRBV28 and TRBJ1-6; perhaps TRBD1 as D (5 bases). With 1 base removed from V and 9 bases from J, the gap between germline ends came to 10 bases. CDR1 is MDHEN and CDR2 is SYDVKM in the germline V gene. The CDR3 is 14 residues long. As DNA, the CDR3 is TGTGCCAGCAGTTTATATCAGGGTTCTTCACCCCTCCACTTT. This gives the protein CASSLYQGSSPLHF.

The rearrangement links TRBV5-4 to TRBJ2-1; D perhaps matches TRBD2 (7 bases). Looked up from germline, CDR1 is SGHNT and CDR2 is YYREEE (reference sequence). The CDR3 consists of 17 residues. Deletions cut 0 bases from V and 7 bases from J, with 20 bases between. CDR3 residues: CASSLEGDGGKGNEQFF. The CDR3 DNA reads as TGTGCCAGCAGCTTGGAGGGGGACGGGGGGAAAGGGAATGAGCAGTTCTTC.

The CDR3 DNA is TGCGCCAGCAAGCAGGGTAACTCCTACGAGCAGTACTTC. Protein: CASKQGNSYEQYF. The V gene is TRBV10-2, the J gene TRBJ2-7; the D gene is possibly TRBD1 (5 bases). The V end lost 7 bases, the J end lost 0 bases, and 10 bases lay between the germline ends. The CDR3 runs to 13 residues. Germline V CDR1 and CDR2: WSHSY, SAAADI.

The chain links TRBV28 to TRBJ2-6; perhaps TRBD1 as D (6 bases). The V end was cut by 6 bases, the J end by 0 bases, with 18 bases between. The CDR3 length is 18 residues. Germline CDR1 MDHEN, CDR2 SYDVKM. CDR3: CASSPTGHTTSGANVLTF. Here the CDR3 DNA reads TGTGCCAGCAGCCCCACGGGACACACAACCTCTGGGGCCAACGTCCTGACTTTC.

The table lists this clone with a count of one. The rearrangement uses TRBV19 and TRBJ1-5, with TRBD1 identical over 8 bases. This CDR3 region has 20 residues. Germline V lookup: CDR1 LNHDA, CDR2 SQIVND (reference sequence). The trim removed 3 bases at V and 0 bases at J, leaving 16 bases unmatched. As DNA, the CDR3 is TGTGCCAGTAGTATGGCCAGGGGGCATTCCAGAGGGGGTAGCAATCAGCCCCAGCATTTT. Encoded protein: CASSMARGHSRGGSNQPQHF.

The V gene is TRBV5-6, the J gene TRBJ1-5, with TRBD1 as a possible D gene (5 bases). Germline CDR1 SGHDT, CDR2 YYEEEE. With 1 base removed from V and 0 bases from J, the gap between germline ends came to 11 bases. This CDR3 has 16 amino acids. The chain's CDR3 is CASSLQGTGSNQPQHF. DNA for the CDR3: TGTGCCAGCAGCTTGCAGGGAACGGGTAGCAATCAGCCCCAGCATTTT. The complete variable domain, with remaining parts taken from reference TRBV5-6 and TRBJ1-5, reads DAGVTQSPTHLIKTRGQQVTLRCSPKSGHDTVSWYQQALGQGPQFIFQYYEEEERQRGNFPDRFSGHQFPNYSSELNVNALLLGDSALYLCASSLQGTGSNQPQHFGDGTRLSIL.

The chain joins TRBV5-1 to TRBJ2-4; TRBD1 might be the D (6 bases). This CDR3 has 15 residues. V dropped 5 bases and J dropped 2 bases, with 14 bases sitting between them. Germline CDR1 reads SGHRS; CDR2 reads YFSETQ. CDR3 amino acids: CASSPDRLTKNIQYF. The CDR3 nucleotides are TGCGCCAGCAGTCCGGACAGACTCACCAAAAACATTCAGTACTTC.

This chain's CDR3 is CASRHPTGIGEQYF. The CDR3 DNA follows: TGTGCCAGCAGACACCCGACAGGGATCGGGGAGCAGTACTTC. V gene TRBV11-2 combines with J gene TRBJ2-7; 7 nucleotides agree with TRBD1. Unmatched junction bases numbered 12, after V lost 6 bases and J lost 7 bases. There are 14 residues in the CDR3. CDR1 is SGHAT, CDR2 FQNNGV, per germline.